This TCR beta chain was found in a study of T cells after yellow fever vaccination. MiXCR was run by TCRdb on the 5' RACE reads, yielding one entry per CDR3 protein. The data contain over 300,000 distinct CDR3 sequences, around 6.8% of them seen just once; the ten biggest clones take up 15% to 20%. This clonotype showed up many times. The CDR3 has 16 amino acids. With 6 bases clipped from V and 0 bases from J, the junction kept 5 bases outside the gene matches. The input for sequencing was PBMCs, taken roughly 46 days after the first yellow fever vaccination. The V gene is TRBV12-3 or TRBV12-4, the J gene TRBJ2-1; TRBD2 matches at 10 bases. The sequence was collected from a man aged 18 to 29 who received the YFV17D yellow fever vaccine. CDR3 protein: CASSSSGGASYNEQFF. The CDR3 DNA reads as TGTGCCAGCAGCTCCAGCGGGGGGGCCTCCTACAATGAGCAGTTCTTC.